This is a list of T cell receptor beta chains from one sample in a study of T cells in Graves' hyperthyroidism and ophthalmopathy. Each CDR3 protein gets one entry after TCRdb re-called the multiplex PCR reads with MiXCR. The sample lists hundreds of thousands of distinct CDR3 sequences; 45% were seen once. Sequenced input: peripheral blood or thyroid tissue (not recorded which). The receptors shown here come from an adult man with Graves' disease, either hyperthyroidism or ophthalmopathy (not recorded which). The CDR3 runs from the conserved cysteine through the conserved F or W. A D gene is named only where the DNA matches it firmly. A clone size is listed for some rows: how often the clone was seen (once, few, many), or a class if it is expanded.

few	.	TRBV7-8	TRBJ1-2	CASSLSLAPNYGYTF	TGTGCCAGCAGCTTAAGTCTCGCACCCAACTATGGCTACACCTTC
.	TRBD1	TRBV7-9	TRBJ1-2	CANRGGDRDGYTF	TGTGCCAACAGGGGGGGGGACAGAGATGGCTACACCTTC
.	TRBD2	TRBV12-3/TRBV12-4	TRBJ2-7	CASSPGASGGAHEQYF	TGTGCCAGCAGTCCCGGGGCTAGCGGGGGGGCCCACGAGCAGTACTTC
.	TRBD1	TRBV14	TRBJ2-5	CASSQGAQGAGETQYF	TGTGCCAGCAGCCAGGGAGCACAGGGGGCTGGTGAGACCCAGTACTTC
.	TRBD1	TRBV15	TRBJ1-2	CATSRGQGTSGYTF	TGTGCCACCAGCAGAGGACAGGGGACGTCTGGCTACACCTTC
once	TRBD1	TRBV15	TRBJ1-6	CATSNRQGLYYNSPLHF	TGTGCCACCAGCAATCGACAGGGGCTTTACTATAATTCACCCCTCCACTTT
.	.	TRBV7-9	TRBJ1-6	CASSPVVGQGHSPLHF	TGTGCCAGCAGCCCGGTAGTTGGGCAGGGCCATTCACCCCTCCACTTT
.	.	TRBV9	TRBJ2-7	CASSVGPASSEQYF	TGTGCCAGCAGCGTAGGGCCAGCATCGTCCGAGCAGTACTTC
.	.	TRBV7-9	TRBJ2-7	CASSQGLGRSSYEQYF	TGTGCCAGCAGCCAAGGTTTAGGTAGAAGCTCCTACGAGCAGTACTTC
.	.	TRBV25-1	TRBJ1-6	CASSPGRGGNSPLHF	TGTGCCAGCTCCCCTGGGCGAGGGGGTAATTCACCCCTCCACTTT
many	.	TRBV10-3	TRBJ1-4	CAISEGINEKLFF	TGTGCCATCAGTGAGGGGATCAATGAAAAACTGTTTTTT
.	.	TRBV2	TRBJ1-1	CASPGKSVNTEAFF	TGTGCCAGCCCCGGGAAATCGGTGAACACTGAAGCTTTCTTT
.	.	TRBV7-2	TRBJ2-5	CASSVGTRQETQYF	TGTGCCAGCAGCGTGGGGACCAGACAAGAGACCCAGTACTTC
many	.	TRBV7-9	TRBJ1-2	CASSLVGGLSGYTF	TGTGCCAGCAGCTTAGTGGGGGGGCTCAGTGGCTACACCTTC
.	TRBD1	TRBV7-9	TRBJ1-1	CASSSLTGGQGADTEAFF	TGTGCCAGCAGCTCCCTGACGGGGGGACAGGGGGCGGACACTGAAGCTTTCTTT
.	TRBD1	TRBV12-3/TRBV12-4	TRBJ1-1	CASSLVKGWDRGRQNTEAFF	TGTGCCAGCAGTTTAGTAAAGGGCTGGGACAGGGGGCGGCAGAACACTGAAGCTTTCTTT
.	TRBD1	TRBV24-1	TRBJ1-2	CATRGGPGTGSYTF	TGTGCCACCAGAGGGGGGCCAGGGACAGGCAGCTACACCTTC
.	TRBD1	TRBV29-1	TRBJ1-4	CSLDREGEKLFF	TGCAGCTTGGACAGGGAAGGTGAAAAACTGTTTTTT
.	TRBD1	TRBV30	TRBJ1-1	CAWREGAVTEAFF	TGTGCCTGGAGAGAGGGGGCAGTCACTGAAGCTTTCTTT
once	.	TRBV6-6	TRBJ1-2	CASTDAVWGNESFNYGYTF	TGTGCCAGCACCGATGCGGTGTGGGGCAACGAAAGTTTTAACTATGGCTACACCTTC
.	TRBD1	TRBV6-6	TRBJ1-5	CASSFSGQGEGQPQHF	TGTGCCAGCAGTTTCTCTGGACAGGGAGAAGGTCAGCCCCAGCATTTT
few	.	TRBV7-9	TRBJ2-5	CASSLVLPQETQYF	TGTGCCAGCAGCTTAGTACTTCCCCAAGAGACCCAGTACTTC
.	TRBD2	TRBV5-6	TRBJ2-2	CASSLGLAGERGELFF	TGTGCCAGCAGCCTAGGACTAGCGGGAGAGCGGGGGGAGCTGTTTTTT
many	.	TRBV29-1	TRBJ1-2	CSVLRSGHGYTF	TGCAGCGTGCTCCGGAGCGGCCATGGCTACACCTTC
.	.	TRBV25-1	TRBJ1-5	CTHHGGSNQPQHF	TGCACTCACCATGGGGGGAGCAATCAGCCCCAGCATTTT
many	.	TRBV20-1	TRBJ2-5	CSARGRYQETQYF	TGCAGTGCTCGGGGGCGGTACCAAGAGACCCAGTACTTC
.	.	TRBV7-9	TRBJ1-4	CASSPYGLSNEKLFF	TGTGCCAGCAGCCCTTATGGACTTTCTAATGAAAAACTGTTTTTT
.	TRBD2	TRBV9	TRBJ2-7	CASSVGASGYKTYEQYF	TGTGCCAGCAGCGTAGGGGCTAGCGGGTACAAAACCTACGAGCAGTACTTC
.	TRBD1	TRBV7-9	TRBJ1-2	CASSEWTGGNYGYTF	TGTGCCAGCAGCGAATGGACAGGGGGCAACTATGGCTACACCTTC
few	.	TRBV5-1	TRBJ2-2	CASSHNTAITGELFF	TGCGCCAGCAGCCACAACACAGCAATCACCGGGGAGCTGTTTTTT
.	.	TRBV6-6	TRBJ1-5	CASSSSTGSALSNQPQHF	TGTGCCAGCAGTTCTTCCACAGGGAGCGCGTTGAGCAATCAGCCCCAGCATTTT
.	.	TRBV10-3	TRBJ2-7	CAISPSGAGYEQYF	TGTGCCATCAGCCCATCAGGGGCTGGCTACGAGCAGTACTTC
.	TRBD1	TRBV7-9	TRBJ1-5	CASSQEDRSNQPQHF	TGCGCCAGCAGCCAAGAGGACAGGAGCAATCAGCCCCAGCATTTT